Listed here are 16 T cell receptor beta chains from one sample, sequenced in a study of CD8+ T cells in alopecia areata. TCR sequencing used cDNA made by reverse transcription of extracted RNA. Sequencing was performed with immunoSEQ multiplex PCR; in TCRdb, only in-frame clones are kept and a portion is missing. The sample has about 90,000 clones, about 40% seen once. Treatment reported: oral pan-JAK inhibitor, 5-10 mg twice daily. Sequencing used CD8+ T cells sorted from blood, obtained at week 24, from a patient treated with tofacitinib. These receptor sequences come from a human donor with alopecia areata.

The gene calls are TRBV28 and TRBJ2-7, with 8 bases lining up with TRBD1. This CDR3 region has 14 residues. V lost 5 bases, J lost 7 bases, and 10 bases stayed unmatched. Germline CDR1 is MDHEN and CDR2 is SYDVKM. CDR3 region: CASSGVTGAWEQYF. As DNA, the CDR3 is TGTGCCAGCAGTGGCGTGACAGGGGCTTGGGAGCAGTACTTC. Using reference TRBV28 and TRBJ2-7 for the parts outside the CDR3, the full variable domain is DVKVTQSSRYLVKRTGEKVFLECVQDMDHENMFWYRQDPGLGLRLIYFSYDVKMKEKGDIPEGYSVSREKKERFSLILESASTNQTSMYLCASSGVTGAWEQYFGPGTRLTVT.

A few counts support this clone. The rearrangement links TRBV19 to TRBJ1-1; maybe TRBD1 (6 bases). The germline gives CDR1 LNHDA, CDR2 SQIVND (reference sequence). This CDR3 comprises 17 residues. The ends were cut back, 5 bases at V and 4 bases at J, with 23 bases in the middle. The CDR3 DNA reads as TGTGCCAGTAGTGCCCGGGACAACCAACCCTGGAGCACTGAAGCTTTCTTT. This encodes CASSARDNQPWSTEAFF.

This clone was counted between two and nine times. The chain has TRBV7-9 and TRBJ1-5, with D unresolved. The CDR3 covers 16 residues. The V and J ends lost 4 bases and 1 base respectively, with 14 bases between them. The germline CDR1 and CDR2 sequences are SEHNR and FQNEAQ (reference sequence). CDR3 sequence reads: CASSSDTVGSNQPQHF. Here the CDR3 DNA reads TGTGCCAGCAGCTCGGATACTGTGGGGAGCAATCAGCCCCAGCATTTT.

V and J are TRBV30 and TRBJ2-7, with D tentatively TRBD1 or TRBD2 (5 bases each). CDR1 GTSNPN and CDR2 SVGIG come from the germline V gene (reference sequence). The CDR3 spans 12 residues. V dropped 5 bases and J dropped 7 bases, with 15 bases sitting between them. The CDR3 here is CAWGAEGYEQYF. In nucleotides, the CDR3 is TGTGCCTGGGGGGCCGAGGGCTATGAGCAGTACTTC.

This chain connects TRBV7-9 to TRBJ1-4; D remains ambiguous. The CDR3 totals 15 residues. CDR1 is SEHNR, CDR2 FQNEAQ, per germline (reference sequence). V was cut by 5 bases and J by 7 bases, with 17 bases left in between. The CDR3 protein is CASSPGGRRSEKLFF. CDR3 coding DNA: TGTGCCAGCAGCCCCGGCGGCAGGCGGAGTGAAAAACTGTTTTTT.

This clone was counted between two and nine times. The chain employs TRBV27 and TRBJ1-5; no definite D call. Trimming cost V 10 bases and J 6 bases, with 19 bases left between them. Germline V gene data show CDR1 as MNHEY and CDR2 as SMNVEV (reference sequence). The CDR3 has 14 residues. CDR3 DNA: TGTGCCACCCACCCGGGCGGGTTGGGTCAGCCCCAGCATTTT. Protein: CATHPGGLGQPQHF.

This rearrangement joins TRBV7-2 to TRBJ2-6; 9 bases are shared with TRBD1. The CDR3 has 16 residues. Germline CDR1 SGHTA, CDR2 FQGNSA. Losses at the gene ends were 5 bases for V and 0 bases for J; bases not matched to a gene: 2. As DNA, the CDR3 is TGTGCCAGCAGCGCGACAGGGGGCTCTGGGGCCAACGTCCTGACTTTC. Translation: CASSATGGSGANVLTF.

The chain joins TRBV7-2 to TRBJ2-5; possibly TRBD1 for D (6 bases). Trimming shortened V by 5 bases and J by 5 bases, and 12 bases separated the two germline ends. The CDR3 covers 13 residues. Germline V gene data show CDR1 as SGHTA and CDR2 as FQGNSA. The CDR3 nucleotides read TGTGCCAGCAGCCGAGTCAGGGGCGAGACCCAGTACTTC. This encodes CASSRVRGETQYF.

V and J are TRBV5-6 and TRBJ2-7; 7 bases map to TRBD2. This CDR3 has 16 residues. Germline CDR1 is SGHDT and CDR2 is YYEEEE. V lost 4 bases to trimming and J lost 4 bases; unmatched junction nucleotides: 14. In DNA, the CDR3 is TGTGCCAGCAGCCCGCGGGTGAGGTCTAGCGGTTACGAGCAGTACTTC. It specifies CASSPRVRSSGYEQYF.

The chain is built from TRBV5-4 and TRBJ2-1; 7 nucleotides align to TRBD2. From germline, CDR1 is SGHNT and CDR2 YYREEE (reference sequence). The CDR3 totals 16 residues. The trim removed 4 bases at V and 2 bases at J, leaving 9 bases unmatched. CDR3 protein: CASSPFSGVAYNEQFF. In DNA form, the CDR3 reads TGTGCCAGCAGCCCTTTCAGCGGGGTAGCCTACAATGAGCAGTTCTTC.

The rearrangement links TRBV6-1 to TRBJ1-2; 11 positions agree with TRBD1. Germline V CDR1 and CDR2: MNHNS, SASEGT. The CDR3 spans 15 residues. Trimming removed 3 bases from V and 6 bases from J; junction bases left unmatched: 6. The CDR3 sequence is CASSDWDRGNDGYTF. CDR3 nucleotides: TGTGCCAGCAGTGACTGGGACAGGGGGAATGATGGCTACACCTTC.

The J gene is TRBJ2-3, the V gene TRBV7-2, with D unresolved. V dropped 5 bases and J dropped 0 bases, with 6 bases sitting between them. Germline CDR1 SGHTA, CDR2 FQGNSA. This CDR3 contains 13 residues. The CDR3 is CASSPTSTDTQYF. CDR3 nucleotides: TGTGCCAGCAGCCCTACGAGCACAGATACGCAGTATTTT.

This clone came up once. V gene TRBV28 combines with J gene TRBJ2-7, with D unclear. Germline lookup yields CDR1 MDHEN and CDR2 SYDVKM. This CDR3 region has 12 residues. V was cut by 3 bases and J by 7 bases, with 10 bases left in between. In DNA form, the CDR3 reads TGTGCCAGCAGTTTGGGAACGGAGGAGCAGTACTTC. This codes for CASSLGTEEQYF.

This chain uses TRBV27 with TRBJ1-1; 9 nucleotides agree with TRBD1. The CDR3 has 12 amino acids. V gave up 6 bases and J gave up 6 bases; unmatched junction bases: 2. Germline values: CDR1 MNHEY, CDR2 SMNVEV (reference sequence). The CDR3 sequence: CASRTGGAEAFF. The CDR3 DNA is TGTGCCAGCAGGACAGGGGGGGCTGAAGCTTTCTTT.

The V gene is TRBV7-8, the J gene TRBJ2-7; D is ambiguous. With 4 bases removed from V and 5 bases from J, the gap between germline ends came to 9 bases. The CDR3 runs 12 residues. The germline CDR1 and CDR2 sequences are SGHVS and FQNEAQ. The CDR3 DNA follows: TGTGCCAGCAGCTCCGGATCCAACGAGCAGTACTTC. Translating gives CASSSGSNEQYF.

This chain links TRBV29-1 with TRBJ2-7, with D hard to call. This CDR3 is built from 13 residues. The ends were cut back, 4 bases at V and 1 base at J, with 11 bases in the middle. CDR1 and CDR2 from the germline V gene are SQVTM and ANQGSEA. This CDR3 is CSVGARWSYEQYF. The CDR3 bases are TGCAGCGTTGGGGCTAGATGGTCCTACGAGCAGTACTTC.